The TCR beta chain described here comes from a study of T cells expressing NK-cell markers. Study-wide background: From sorted CD3+CD56+NKG2C+, CD3+CD56+NKG2C- and CD3+CD56-NKG2C+ T cells came the TCR beta repertoires. Study conclusions and caveats: Several of the donors also had these clonotypes leading their CD3+CD56-NKG2C+ fraction. Unclear, still, was the HCMV specificity of the expanded NKG2C+ T cell clones.

For each CDR3 protein, TCRdb gives one entry from its re-call of the 5' RACE reads, without DNA. In all, the sample yields roughly 180,000 distinct CDR3 sequences. As to this clonotype: The antigen is not known.

Germline values: CDR1 SEHNR, CDR2 FQNEAQ (reference sequence). The CDR3 has 14 amino acids. The chain links TRBV7-9 to TRBJ2-2. This sequence was found in a man aged 18 to 69 in good health. Sequencing was done on a sample of blood T cells: a sorted CD56 or NKG2C T cell subset, CD4+ or CD8+ T cells, or bulk PBMC T cells (not recorded which). Here the CDR3 reads CASSTYYSNGELFF.